This note documents a single T cell receptor (beta chain) sequence. This clonotype was found a few times. This receptor's antigen is unknown. Base-call qualities are not available, and no considerably larger clone is one nucleotide away. The data stem from a study of tumor-infiltrating lymphocytes in oesophageal squamous cell carcinoma (dated by TCRdb to 2016 to 2017). From a lookup of the germline V gene, CDR1 and CDR2 are MNHNS and SASEGT. V loses 5 bases, J loses 6 bases, and the germline ends lie 17 bases apart. The CDR3, cysteine through phenylalanine, is 14 amino acids long. Just the 42-base CDR3 DNA is kept, in frame starting at base 1. Library creation used PCR. TCRdb shows the sequencer as Illumina HiSeq 2000. TCRdb ran its own pipeline on the public reads, namely fastp trimming at Q25 and MiXCR clone calling, and kept in-frame beta chains. Identical CDR3 proteins give one entry, which carries the most common genes and DNA. The sample includes about 21,000 distinct CDR3 sequences, with under 40% observed a single time. The ten largest clones represent 37% of the sample.

This chain is built from TRBV6-1 and TRBJ2-7; the D gene is perhaps TRBD1 or TRBD2, each of them matching over 5 bases. Sequencing input: esophageal tumor tissue. This clonotype was sampled from a male donor with esophageal squamous cell carcinoma. The DNA is as follows: TGTGCCAGCAGTTATTTGGGCAGGGAGTTCGAGCAGTACTTC. It translates as CASSYLGREFEQYF.